This TCR beta chain derives from a study of identical twins. Each CDR3 protein gets one entry after TCRdb re-called the 5' RACE reads with MiXCR. The sample shows 240,000 or so distinct CDR3 sequences, roughly 7% of them seen only once. This clonotype was found many times. V was shortened by 3 bases and J by 2 bases, with 8 bases between the two germline ends. Germline V gene lookup returns CDR1 SGHVS and CDR2 FQNEAQ. The CDR3 sequence is 14 residues long. The sample was also linked to a second study, of yellow fever vaccine responses in identical twins.

The clonotype comes from a woman aged 18-30 years in good health. What was sequenced was memory (CD45RO+) T cells sorted from blood. The chain joins TRBV7-8 to TRBJ1-5; no firm D call. In DNA form, the CDR3 reads TGTGCCAGCAGCTTTGAAGTGGGCAATCAGCCCCAGCATTTT. Protein sequence: CASSFEVGNQPQHF.